Presented here are 17 T cell receptor beta chains from one specimen sequenced in a study of T cells in Graves' hyperthyroidism and ophthalmopathy. It was RNA transcripts that yielded the amplified TCR beta CDR3 regions. HTBI primers were used for first-round RT-PCR of the TCR CDR3. Using its own MiXCR run on the multiplex PCR reads, TCRdb lists one record per CDR3 protein. The sample includes hundreds of thousands of distinct CDR3 sequences, about 14% of them seen just once. Material for sequencing was blood. The source of these receptors is a woman aged 18-29 years with Graves' hyperthyroidism.

The chain recombines TRBV9 with TRBJ1-4; D not certain. Germline CDR1 and CDR2: SGDLS and YYNGEE. V was trimmed by 0 bases and J by 6 bases, leaving 9 bases between them. The CDR3 is made up of 14 amino acids. The DNA for the CDR3 is TGTGCCAGCAGCGTAGCTTCGGCCGATGAAAAACTGTTTTTT. It encodes CASSVASADEKLFF.

This clonotype appeared many times. The genes are TRBV20-1 and TRBJ1-1, with a possible D match to TRBD1 (5 bases). Germline loops: CDR1 DFQATT, CDR2 SNEGSKA (reference sequence). The CDR3 is 11 residues long. CDR3: CRPQGGTEAFF. The CDR3 nucleotides are TGCAGGCCCCAGGGAGGGACTGAAGCTTTCTTT.

This clonotype was detected only a few times. The chain links TRBV7-2 to TRBJ1-6, with D possibly TRBD1 on 6 matching bases. This CDR3 has 15 amino acids. Trimming took 5 bases from V and 9 from J, leaving 17 bases between them. The germline CDR1 and CDR2 sequences are SGHTA and FQGNSA. Here the CDR3 reads CASSLLGHQSSPLHF. CDR3 nucleotides: TGTGCCAGCAGCCTTTTGGGACATCAGAGTTCACCCCTCCACTTT.

This clonotype has ten or more counts. The V gene is TRBV28, the J gene TRBJ2-1; TRBD2 matches at 12 bases. J lost 8 bases, V lost 6 bases, and 8 bases had no gene match. The CDR3 runs 15 residues. Looked up from germline, CDR1 is MDHEN and CDR2 is SYDVKM. DNA for the CDR3: TGTGCCAGCAGGCAGCTAGCGGGAGGGTTACATGAGCAGTTCTTC. This gives the protein CASRQLAGGLHEQFF.

The chain combines TRBV6-4 with TRBJ2-2, with 12 bases matching TRBD2. With V trimmed by 8 bases and J by 1 base, 8 bases remained unmatched. Germline lookup yields CDR1 MRHNA and CDR2 SNTAGT. This CDR3 has 17 amino acids. CDR3 in DNA: TGTGCCAGCCCTTCTAGCGGGAGGGGACTGAACACCGGGGAGCTGTTTTTT. Protein: CASPSSGRGLNTGELFF.

This clonotype came up a few times. The chain recombines TRBV7-9 with TRBJ1-2; D perhaps matches TRBD1 (6 bases). This CDR3 region has 15 residues. Germline CDR1 is SEHNR and CDR2 is FQNEAQ (reference sequence). Trimming shortened V by 5 bases and J by 3 bases, and 16 bases separated the two germline ends. DNA of the CDR3: TGTGCCAGCAGCCGAGAGGGGGGCGCGCACTATGGCTACACCTTC. Its protein is CASSREGGAHYGYTF.

V is TRBV4-3 and J is TRBJ2-1, with D perhaps assigned TRBD1 or TRBD2 (5 bases each). Germline CDR1 is LGHNA and CDR2 is YSLEER. With 4 bases removed from V and 9 bases from J, the gap between germline ends came to 16 bases. The CDR3 covers 14 residues. The CDR3 region is CASSRAGNRGEQFF. The CDR3 nucleotides are TGCGCCAGCAGCCGGGCCGGGAATAGGGGTGAGCAGTTCTTC.

The CDR3 protein is CASSIDLGGSYNEQFF. CDR3 nucleotides: TGTGCCAGTAGTATAGATCTAGGCGGCTCCTACAATGAGCAGTTCTTC. The chain recombines TRBV19 with TRBJ2-1; D unclear. The V gene's germline CDR1 is LNHDA and CDR2 SQIVND (reference sequence). The V and J ends lost 0 bases and 0 bases respectively, with 9 bases between them. This CDR3 has 16 amino acids.

This clonotype was observed many times. The rearrangement links TRBV7-2 to TRBJ2-1; 14 bases are a match to TRBD2. Germline V gives CDR1 SGHTA, CDR2 FQGNSA. This CDR3 is 15 amino acids long. Losses at the gene ends were 4 bases for V and 9 bases for J; bases not matched to a gene: 5. CDR3 in DNA: TGTGCCAGCAGCTCCCCGGGACTAGCGGGAGTTGAGCAGTTCTTC. Residues: CASSSPGLAGVEQFF.

The chain couples TRBV20-1 to TRBJ1-6, with no clear D. Per the germline V gene, CDR1 is DFQATT and CDR2 is SNEGSKA (reference sequence). CDR3 length equals 17 residues. The V end lost 3 bases, the J end lost 9 bases, and 24 bases lay between the germline ends. The CDR3 sequence: CSARNPRGLNLGSPLHF. DNA of the CDR3: TGCAGTGCTAGGAACCCCAGAGGACTGAACTTGGGTTCACCCCTCCACTTT.

In this sample, this clonotype turned up a few times. The V gene is TRBV5-1, the J gene TRBJ1-2, with a tentative D call TRBD1 (6 bases). CDR1 is SGHRS, CDR2 YFSETQ, per germline. The CDR3 sequence is 13 residues long. Trimming shortened V by 1 base and J by 3 bases, and 7 bases separated the two germline ends. For the CDR3, the DNA is TGCGCCAGCAGCTTGTGGACAGACTATGGCTACACCTTC. Its protein product is CASSLWTDYGYTF.

This clonotype was seen many times. The chain has TRBV30 and TRBJ2-3, with D unresolved. V was shortened by 8 bases and J by 0 bases, with 9 bases between the two germline ends. The CDR3 is made up of 12 amino acids. CDR1 is GTSNPN, CDR2 SVGIG, per germline (reference sequence). CDR3 DNA sequence: TGTGCCCCAAAGACTAGCACAGATACGCAGTATTTT. Translation gives CAPKTSTDTQYF.

The sample holds many counts of this clonotype. V and J are TRBV7-9 and TRBJ1-2; D possibly corresponds to TRBD1 (5 bases). The germline CDR1 and CDR2 sequences are SEHNR and FQNEAQ (reference sequence). CDR3 length: 15 residues. Trimming took 5 bases from V and 4 from J, leaving 17 bases between them. This CDR3 is CASSAQGSEAYGYTF. The CDR3 coding sequence is TGTGCCAGCAGCGCTCAGGGTTCCGAGGCCTATGGCTACACCTTC.

The chain uses TRBV7-2 and TRBJ2-7; 10 bases match TRBD1. CDR3 length: 14 amino acids. V was pared by 6 bases and J by 2 bases, with 4 bases of the junction left unmatched. Looked up from germline, CDR1 is SGHTA and CDR2 is FQGNSA. CDR3 amino acids: CASRGTGVPYEQYF. The CDR3 region has the DNA TGTGCCAGCAGGGGGACAGGGGTTCCCTACGAGCAGTACTTC.

In the case of this clonotype: A junction end diverges from the germline sequence, so it may reflect a read error. The chain combines TRBV20-1 with TRBJ2-7, with 9 nucleotides matching TRBD2. CDR3 length: 15 residues. Germline CDR1 DFQATT, CDR2 SNEGSKA (reference sequence). Here the CDR3 DNA reads TGCAGTACTAGAGATCCGGCTAGCGGGACCTACGAGCAGTACTTC. It translates to CSTRDPASGTYEQYF.

This clonotype appeared many times. The V gene is TRBV6-1, the J gene TRBJ2-2; unclear D gene. V was pared by 8 bases and J by 1 base, with 11 bases between. CDR3 length equals 14 residues. The germline V gene encodes CDR1 MNHNS and CDR2 SASEGT. CDR3: CASQQYKNTGELFF. The CDR3 bases are TGTGCCAGCCAACAGTACAAGAACACCGGGGAGCTGTTTTTT.

The gene calls are TRBV7-9 and TRBJ1-6; D is possibly TRBD1 (5 bases). Trimming cost V 2 bases and J 7 bases, with 12 bases left between them. Germline-derived CDR1 and CDR2 are SEHNR and FQNEAQ (reference sequence). CDR3 size: 15 residues. CDR3 amino acids: CASSLIGGGNSPLHF. The CDR3 nucleotides are TGTGCCAGCAGCTTAATCGGCGGGGGGAATTCACCCCTCCACTTT.